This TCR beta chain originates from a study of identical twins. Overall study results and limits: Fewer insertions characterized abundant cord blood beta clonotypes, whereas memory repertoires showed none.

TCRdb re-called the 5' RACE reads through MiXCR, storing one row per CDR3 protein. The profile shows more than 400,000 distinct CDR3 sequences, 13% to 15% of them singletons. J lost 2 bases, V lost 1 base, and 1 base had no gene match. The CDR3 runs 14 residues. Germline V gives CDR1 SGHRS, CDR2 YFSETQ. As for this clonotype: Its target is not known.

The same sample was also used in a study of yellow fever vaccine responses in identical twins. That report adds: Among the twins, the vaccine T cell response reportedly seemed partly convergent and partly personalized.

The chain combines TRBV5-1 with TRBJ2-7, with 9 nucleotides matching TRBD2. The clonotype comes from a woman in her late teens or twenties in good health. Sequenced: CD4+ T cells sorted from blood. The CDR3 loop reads CASSLSSGTYEQYF. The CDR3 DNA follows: TGCGCCAGCAGCTTGTCTAGCGGGACCTACGAGCAGTACTTC.